This T cell receptor beta chain derives from a study of identifying expanded T cells in peripheral blood. Sequenced by immunoSEQ multiplex PCR; TCRdb stores in-frame clones only, minus some. The sample includes about 94,000 clones, approximately 85% of them seen just once. CDR1 MNHNS and CDR2 SASEGT come from the germline V gene. This CDR3 region has 14 residues. V lost 1 base, J lost 5 bases, and 11 bases lay in between. The receptor's source is a person aged 18 to 70 in good health. The rearrangement links TRBV6-1 to TRBJ1-2; TRBD1 is a possible D gene (5 bases). Sequencing was performed on blood. The CDR3 sequence: CASSEVWGRYGYTF. CDR3 in DNA: TGTGCCAGCAGTGAAGTGTGGGGACGGTATGGCTACACCTTC.